The 14 T cell receptor beta chains below were found in one sample sequenced in a study of human T cells and chemical hapten exposure. Via MiXCR, TCRdb re-called the RACE reads, giving one row per CDR3 protein. Of around 330,000 distinct CDR3 sequences in the sample, 5% to 6.5% were seen once. Documented time point: pre-sensitization, week 0. Treatment given: therapeutic diphenylcyclopropenone sensitization with weekly scalp DPC. Sequencing was performed on whole blood, taken in connection with sensitization to the hapten diphenylcyclopropenone (DPC). The origin of the receptors is a woman in her late teens or twenties with alopecia areata. Some clones in this sample may be carry-over from other donors' samples.

This clonotype has a handful of counts. V usage is TRBV6-1 and J usage is TRBJ1-2; TRBD1 might be the D (5 bases). In germline, CDR1 is MNHNS, CDR2 SASEGT. Trimming took 6 bases from V and 4 from J, leaving 12 bases between them. The CDR3 length is 13 residues. Here the CDR3 DNA reads TGTGCCAGCAGACCGACAGACACCTATGGCTACACCTTC. Translating it yields CASRPTDTYGYTF.

This clonotype has a count of ten or more. V and J are TRBV3-1 and TRBJ2-1; D is possibly TRBD2 (6 bases). The germline V gene has CDR1 LGHDT and CDR2 YNNKEL (reference sequence). This CDR3 has 11 amino acids. With 3 bases removed from V and 13 bases from J, the gap between germline ends came to 10 bases. The CDR3 DNA reads TGTGCCAGCAGCCACGCTAGCGACCAGTTCTTC. Protein: CASSHASDQFF.

In this sample, this clonotype turned up many times. The V and J genes are TRBV12-3 or TRBV12-4 and TRBJ1-5; D is undetermined. This CDR3 has 14 amino acids. The V end lost 0 bases, the J end lost 7 bases, and 10 bases lay between the germline ends. The CDR3 coding sequence is TGTGCCAGCAGTTTAGCGACAATTGGGCAGCCCCAGCATTTT. Translated: CASSLATIGQPQHF.

This rearrangement joins TRBV7-2 to TRBJ2-3; no clear D. In germline, CDR1 is SGHTA, CDR2 FQGNSA. The CDR3 covers 12 residues. With 5 bases removed from V and 10 bases from J, the gap between germline ends came to 13 bases. CDR3 loop: CASSPTGHSQYF. CDR3 DNA: TGTGCCAGCAGCCCGACGGGCCATTCGCAGTATTTT.

This chain links TRBV20-1 with TRBJ1-1, with a weak D call TRBD1 (6 bases). V lost 4 bases and J 6 bases, leaving 15 bases between the germline ends. Germline lookup yields CDR1 DFQATT and CDR2 SNEGSKA (reference sequence). The CDR3 loop spans 13 amino acids. The DNA of the CDR3 is TGCAGTGCTAATTCACAGGGCTTGTCTGAAGCTTTCTTT. Translating it yields CSANSQGLSEAFF.

There are a few counts of this clonotype. The chain links TRBV29-1 to TRBJ2-3; maybe TRBD2 (7 bases). Trimming pared 7 bases from V and 4 bases from J, leaving 12 bases between. This CDR3 has 12 amino acids. Germline V gene lookup returns CDR1 SQVTM and CDR2 ANQGSEA. CDR3 coding DNA: TGCAGCGGGGGGGGCAGCCCAGATACGCAGTATTTT. Its protein is CSGGGSPDTQYF.

This clonotype was detected many times. The rearrangement links TRBV12-3 or TRBV12-4 to TRBJ2-1, with 12 bases aligning to TRBD1. This CDR3 is built from 15 residues. Trimming removed 4 bases from V and 4 bases from J; junction bases left unmatched: 2. CDR3 sequence (DNA): TGTGCCAGCAGTTGGGGACAGGGGGCGTACAATGAGCAGTTCTTC. Protein: CASSWGQGAYNEQFF.

The chain employs TRBV4-3 and TRBJ2-3; no firm D call. Germline CDR1 is LGHNA and CDR2 is YSLEER. The CDR3 has 18 residues. Between the trimmed V and J ends, which lost 0 bases and 0 bases, there was a span of 16 bases. CDR3 sequence: CASSQDRVDYTSTDTQYF. In DNA, the CDR3 is TGCGCCAGCAGCCAAGATCGAGTGGATTATACTAGCACAGATACGCAGTATTTT.

The chain combines TRBV12-3 or TRBV12-4 with TRBJ1-5, with D uncertain. The CDR3 spans 15 residues. The V gene lost 0 bases and the J gene lost 2 bases, with 8 bases spanning the gap. This chain's CDR3 is CASSLAQDGNQPQHF. DNA for the CDR3: TGTGCCAGCAGTTTAGCTCAGGACGGCAATCAGCCCCAGCATTTT.

This clonotype was observed many times. The chain employs TRBV5-1 and TRBJ2-1, with 8 bases lining up with TRBD2. With 0 bases clipped from V and 6 bases from J, the junction kept 8 bases outside the gene matches. The germline CDR1 and CDR2 sequences are SGHRS and YFSETQ. The CDR3 is 16 amino acids. CDR3: CASSLGDRGGLNEQFF. CDR3 nucleotides: TGCGCCAGCAGCTTGGGCGACCGGGGGGGCCTCAATGAGCAGTTCTTC.

Ten or more counts support this clonotype. CDR3 region: CASSYPSPSETQYF. In nucleotides, the CDR3 is TGCGCCAGCAGCTATCCTAGCCCCTCGGAGACCCAGTACTTC. The rearrangement uses TRBV5-1 and TRBJ2-5; possible D gene TRBD2, 5 bases. V lost 3 bases to trimming and J lost 5 bases, with 14 bases between them. Looked up from germline, CDR1 is SGHRS and CDR2 is YFSETQ. The length of the CDR3 is 14 residues.

This clonotype was found many times. The J gene is TRBJ1-1, the V gene TRBV5-1, with D possibly TRBD1 on 5 matching bases. V dropped 2 bases and J dropped 4 bases, with 9 bases sitting between them. The CDR3 is 13 amino acids. In germline, CDR1 is SGHRS, CDR2 YFSETQ. The DNA for the CDR3 is TGCGCCAGCAGCTTAACAGGTAGCACTGAAGCTTTCTTT. It encodes CASSLTGSTEAFF.

The V and J genes are TRBV6-5 and TRBJ2-3; 9 nucleotides match TRBD1. This CDR3 spans 14 amino acids. The V gene's germline CDR1 is MNHEY and CDR2 SVGAGI. Losses at the gene ends were 5 bases for V and 3 bases for J; bases not matched to a gene: 3. CDR3 in amino acids: CASSRGTGTDTQYF. The CDR3 DNA sequence: TGTGCCAGCAGTCGTGGGACAGGGACAGATACGCAGTATTTT.

V and J are TRBV2 and TRBJ1-5; D not certain. Germline V lookup: CDR1 SNHLY, CDR2 FYNNEI. The CDR3 has 17 residues. Trimming took off 0 bases at V and 0 bases at J, with 12 bases between the two ends. The CDR3 nucleotides read TGTGCCAGCAGTGAAGCTCAGACAAGCTATAGCAATCAGCCCCAGCATTTT. It yields the protein CASSEAQTSYSNQPQHF.